In this sample, the clone carrying this TCR beta chain turned up once. This CDR3 is 18 amino acids long. Trimming took 2 bases from V and 6 from J, leaving 24 bases between them. Germline V lookup: CDR1 LNHDA, CDR2 SQIVND (reference sequence). These data come from a study of T cell changes during pregnancy in multiple sclerosis. This table comes from immunoSEQ multiplex PCR, and its TCRdb copy is limited to in-frame clones, with some not included. The sample shows 40,000 to 55,000 clones, about nine tenths of them seen only once. The specimen was CD4+ T cells from peripheral blood mononuclear cells, collected after pregnancy. V usage is TRBV19 and J usage is TRBJ2-3, with a possible D match to TRBD2 (7 bases). The TCR sequence derives from a female donor with multiple sclerosis, enrolled in a pregnancy study. The CDR3 bases are TGTGCCAGTAGTATATCAGGGGCTAAGGGCTCCGGGAGGGATACGCAGTATTTT. This encodes CASSISGAKGSGRDTQYF. The full variable domain, its missing parts supplied by reference TRBV19 and TRBJ2-3, is DGGITQSPKYLFRKEGQNVTLSCEQNLNHDAMYWYRQDPGQGLRLIYYSQIVNDFQKGDIAEGYSVSREKKESFPLTVTSAQKNPTAFYLCASSISGAKGSGRDTQYFGPGTRLTVL.